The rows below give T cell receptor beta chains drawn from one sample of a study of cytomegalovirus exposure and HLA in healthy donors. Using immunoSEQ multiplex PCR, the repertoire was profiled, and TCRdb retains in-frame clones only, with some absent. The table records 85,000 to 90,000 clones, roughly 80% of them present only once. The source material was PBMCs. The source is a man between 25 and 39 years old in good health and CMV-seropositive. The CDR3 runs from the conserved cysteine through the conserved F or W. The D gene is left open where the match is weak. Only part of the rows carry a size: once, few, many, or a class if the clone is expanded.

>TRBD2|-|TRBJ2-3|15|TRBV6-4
TGTGCCAGCAGTGAAGCGGGGGGAAGCACAGATACGCAGTATTTT
CASSEAGGSTDTQYF
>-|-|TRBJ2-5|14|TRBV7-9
TGTGCCAGCAGCTTTCGCGGGGGCGAGGAGACCCAGTACTTC
CASSFRGGEETQYF
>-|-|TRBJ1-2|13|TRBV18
TGTGCCAGCTCACCTCAGGGAACCTTTGGCTACACCTTC
CASSPQGTFGYTF
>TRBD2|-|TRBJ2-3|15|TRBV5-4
TGTGCCAGCAGAATAGCGGGGGGACGCACAGATACGCAGTATTTT
CASRIAGGRTDTQYF
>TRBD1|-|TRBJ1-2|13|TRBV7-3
TGTGCCAGCAGCTCGACAGGGTACGATGGCTACACCTTC
CASSSTGYDGYTF
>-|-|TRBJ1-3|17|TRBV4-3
TGCGCCAGCAGCCAAGAGGAACAACAGGGTGCTGGAAACACCATATATTTT
CASSQEEQQGAGNTIYF
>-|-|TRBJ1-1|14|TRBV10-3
TGTGCCATCAGCTCCTTGGCGGGGGCCACTGAAGCTTTCTTT
CAISSLAGATEAFF
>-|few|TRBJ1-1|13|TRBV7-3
TGTGCCAGCAGCTTATCGGTGAACACTGAAGCTTTCTTT
CASSLSVNTEAFF
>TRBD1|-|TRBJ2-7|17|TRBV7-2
TGTGCCAGCAGCTTACAGCCAGGGGGTATCGGCTCCTACGAGCAGTACTTC
CASSLQPGGIGSYEQYF
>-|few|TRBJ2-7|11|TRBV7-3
TGTGCCAGCAGCCCCCTCTACGAGCAGTACTTC
CASSPLYEQYF
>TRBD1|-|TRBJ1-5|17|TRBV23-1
TGCGCCAGCAGACGAAACAAGGACAGGGTCTCAAATCAGCCCCAGCATTTT
CASRRNKDRVSNQPQHF
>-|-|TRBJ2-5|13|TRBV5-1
TGCGCCAGCAGAACGAGGGAGGCGGAGACCCAGTACTTC
CASRTREAETQYF
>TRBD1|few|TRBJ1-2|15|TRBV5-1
TGCGCCAGCAGCTTGGTGGGACAGGGTTCGAGTGGCTACACCTTC
CASSLVGQGSSGYTF
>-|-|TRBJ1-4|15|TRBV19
TGTGCCAGCAGGTTCCACAGGCTTACCGATGAAAAACTGTTTTTT
CASRFHRLTDEKLFF
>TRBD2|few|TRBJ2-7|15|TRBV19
TGTGCCAGTAGTACGGGAGGAGCACTACCCTACGAGCAGTACTTC
CASSTGGALPYEQYF
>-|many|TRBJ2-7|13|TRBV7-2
TGTGCCAGCAGCTCCCCCCCTTCCTACGAGCAGTACTTC
CASSSPPSYEQYF
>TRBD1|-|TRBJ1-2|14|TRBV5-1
TGCGCCAGCAGGCCCACCGGGACAGAGTATGGCTACACCTTC
CASRPTGTEYGYTF
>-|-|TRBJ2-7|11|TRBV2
TGTGCCAGCAGTGAAGAGGTGACAGAAACCTTC
CASSEEVTETF
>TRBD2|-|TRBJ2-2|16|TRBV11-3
TGTGCCAGCAGCTTCGGTCTAGCGGGGAACACCGGGGAGCTGTTTTTT
CASSFGLAGNTGELFF
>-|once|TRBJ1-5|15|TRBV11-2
TGTGCCAGCAGCAAGGACGGGAGGGGGAATCAGCCCCAGCATTTT
CASSKDGRGNQPQHF
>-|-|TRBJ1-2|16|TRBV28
TGTGCCAGCAGTGCGGGCGGGGCAGGGTCAACCTATGGCTACACCTTC
CASSAGGAGSTYGYTF
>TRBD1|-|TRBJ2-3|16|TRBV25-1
TGTGCCAGCAGTGAATTCAGGGGACAGGGGACAGATACGCAGTATTTT
CASSEFRGQGTDTQYF
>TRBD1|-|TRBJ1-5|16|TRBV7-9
TGTGCCAGCAGCCCACTGGGACAGCATAGCAATCAGCCCCAGCATTTT
CASSPLGQHSNQPQHF